This is a list of T cell receptor beta chains from one sample in a study of blood T cell repertoires in COVID-19. Here immunoSEQ multiplex PCR was the method, and the copy in TCRdb shows in-frame clones only, minus some. The table lists about 98,000 clones, approximately 89% of them singletons, with about a tenth in the top ten. Sequencing was performed on peripheral blood. These receptors came from a man aged 45-65 years with acute or convalescent COVID-19. CDR3s include the opening cysteine and the closing phenylalanine or tryptophan. A D gene is named only where the DNA matches it firmly. Size is stated for part of the rows, as once, few or many counts, or as a class when the clone is expanded.

-	-	TRBV5-1	TRBJ2-3	CASSIGRGETDTQYF	TGCGCCAGCAGCATAGGCAGGGGCGAGACAGATACGCAGTATTTT
TRBD1	-	TRBV5-1	TRBJ2-2	CASSLALGQDTGELFF	TGCGCCAGCAGCTTGGCCCTGGGACAGGACACCGGGGAGCTGTTTTTT
TRBD1	-	TRBV19	TRBJ1-5	CASSIATGGGSNQPQHF	TGTGCCAGTAGTATAGCAACAGGGGGAGGTAGCAATCAGCCCCAGCATTTT
TRBD2	-	TRBV3-1/TRBV3-2	TRBJ2-3	CASRLAGGRGDTQYF	TGTGCCAGCAGGTTAGCGGGAGGGCGAGGAGATACGCAGTATTTT
TRBD1	-	TRBV19	TRBJ1-1	CDPKGGQGHMNTEAFF	TGTGACCCTAAGGGGGGACAGGGCCACATGAACACTGAAGCTTTCTTT
-	-	TRBV10-2	TRBJ2-7	CASSDFKSTPTYEQYF	TGCGCCAGCAGTGATTTCAAGTCCACGCCTACCTACGAGCAGTACTTC
-	-	TRBV11-2	TRBJ1-6	CASSPGGDSPLHF	TGTGCCAGCAGCCCCGGCGGGGATTCACCCCTCCACTTT
TRBD2	few	TRBV10-2	TRBJ2-7	CASRSGLVSSYEQYF	TGCGCCAGCAGATCCGGACTAGTAAGCTCCTACGAGCAGTACTTC
TRBD1	-	TRBV19	TRBJ1-2	CASSMRGLGSNYGYTF	TGTGCCAGTAGTATGAGGGGGCTAGGATCTAACTATGGCTACACCTTC
-	once	TRBV6-2/TRBV6-3	TRBJ2-7	CASSFVGGDRHYSYEQYF	TGTGCCAGCAGTTTTGTGGGCGGAGACAGGCACTACTCCTATGAGCAGTACTTC
TRBD1	-	TRBV5-4	TRBJ2-7	CASALSGTGAYEQYF	TGTGCCAGCGCGTTGTCCGGGACAGGGGCCTACGAGCAGTACTTC
TRBD2	-	TRBV5-8	TRBJ2-1	CASSPRGRTGLAGNEQFF	TGTGCCAGCAGCCCAAGGGGACGGACGGGACTAGCTGGGAATGAGCAGTTCTTC
TRBD2	-	TRBV6-1	TRBJ2-1	CASSETSGLGEQFF	TGTGCCAGCAGTGAAACTAGCGGGTTAGGTGAGCAGTTCTTC
TRBD1	-	TRBV7-8	TRBJ1-2	CASSDFRQGNYGYTF	TGTGCCAGCAGCGACTTTAGACAGGGCAACTATGGCTACACCTTC
TRBD1	-	TRBV3-1/TRBV3-2	TRBJ2-3	CASSLSRGTGGSDTQYF	TGTGCCAGCAGCTTATCCAGGGGGACAGGGGGTTCTGATACGCAGTATTTT
TRBD1	-	TRBV4-1	TRBJ1-1	CASRQGGSGGPEAFF	TGCGCCAGCAGACAAGGAGGATCAGGGGGACCTGAAGCTTTCTTT
TRBD2	-	TRBV29-1	TRBJ2-3	CSVESGTRTDTQYF	TGCAGCGTTGAGAGTGGGACTAGGACAGATACGCAGTATTTT
-	-	TRBV5-1	TRBJ2-6	CASSLAGMSSGANVLTF	TGCGCCAGCAGCTTGGCAGGGATGTCCTCTGGGGCCAACGTCCTGACTTTC
-	-	TRBV6-1	TRBJ2-1	CASSGRGTYPPTLMAHEQFF	TGTGCCAGCAGTGGACGAGGTACTTACCCCCCCACCCTTATGGCCCATGAGCAGTTCTTC
-	-	TRBV7-8	TRBJ2-1	CASSLIQDRYGEQFF	TGTGCCAGCAGCTTAATTCAGGATAGATACGGTGAGCAGTTCTTC
TRBD2	-	TRBV5-5	TRBJ2-7	CASSLTSGISYEQYF	TGTGCCAGCAGCTTGACTAGCGGGATCTCCTACGAGCAGTACTTC
-	-	TRBV10-2	TRBJ2-3	CASSETGRADTQYF	TGCGCCAGCAGTGAAACAGGGAGGGCAGATACGCAGTATTTT
-	-	TRBV19	TRBJ2-1	CASRNTWRGNEQFF	TGTGCCAGTAGAAATACTTGGAGGGGCAATGAGCAGTTCTTC
TRBD1	once	TRBV6-6	TRBJ2-6	CASIGQGLSGANVLTF	TGTGCCAGCATAGGACAGGGTCTCTCTGGGGCCAACGTCCTGACTTTC
-	-	TRBV6-5	TRBJ2-5	CASSLNPRWETQYF	TGTGCCAGCAGTCTAAACCCTCGGTGGGAGACCCAGTACTTC
TRBD2	-	TRBV19	TRBJ2-6	CASSRGGSGANVLTF	TGTGCCAGTTCCCGGGGGGGATCTGGGGCCAACGTCCTGACTTTC
TRBD2	-	TRBV5-5	TRBJ2-3	CASSSRLATSTDTQYF	TGTGCCAGCAGCTCGAGACTAGCGACTAGCACAGATACGCAGTATTTT
TRBD2	-	TRBV5-1	TRBJ2-1	CASSLGTSGTSYNEQFF	TGCGCCAGCAGCTTGGGGACTAGCGGGACTTCTTACAATGAGCAGTTCTTC
TRBD1	-	TRBV19	TRBJ1-1	CASRGQGLTEAFF	TGTGCCAGTAGGGGACAGGGGTTGACTGAAGCTTTCTTT
TRBD1	-	TRBV24-1	TRBJ2-1	CATSGGPGTGGNEQFF	TGTGCCACCAGTGGCGGCCCTGGGACAGGCGGCAATGAGCAGTTCTTC
-	-	TRBV6-5	TRBJ1-5	CASVQEGNQPQHF	TGTGCCAGCGTACAGGAAGGAAATCAGCCCCAGCATTTT
TRBD1	-	TRBV18	TRBJ2-3	CASSPQGVGTDTQYF	TGTGCCAGCTCACCCCAGGGGGTCGGGACAGATACGCAGTATTTT
-	-	TRBV7-2	TRBJ1-3	CASSSRGQKGNTIYF	TGTGCCAGCAGCTCCCGAGGACAGAAAGGAAACACCATATATTTT
TRBD1	-	TRBV10-3	TRBJ1-2	CAIRGPGGGYTF	TGTGCCATCAGGGGACCAGGGGGGGGCTACACCTTC
TRBD2	-	TRBV25-1	TRBJ2-3	CASSGLAGGPADTQYF	TGTGCCAGCAGTGGGCTAGCGGGAGGGCCCGCAGATACGCAGTATTTT
-	once	TRBV5-1	TRBJ2-2	CASSLNAGSVGELFF	TGCGCCAGCAGCTTGAATGCGGGATCGGTCGGGGAGCTGTTTTTT
-	-	TRBV6-5	TRBJ1-3	CASGEGRYTIYF	TGTGCCAGCGGGGAGGGTAGATACACCATATATTTT
TRBD2	-	TRBV9	TRBJ2-5	CASSGRLAGGLGAQYF	TGTGCCAGCAGCGGAAGACTAGCGGGAGGCCTAGGGGCCCAGTACTTC
TRBD2	-	TRBV12-5	TRBJ2-2	CATSAGLAGAGELFF	TGTGCTACCTCAGCGGGGTTAGCGGGAGCAGGGGAGCTGTTTTTT
TRBD1	-	TRBV27	TRBJ1-5	CASSPGTGGWQPQHF	TGTGCCAGCAGCCCCGGGACAGGGGGCTGGCAGCCCCAGCATTTT
TRBD2	-	TRBV4-1	TRBJ2-5	CASSQGLGAGQETQYF	TGCGCCAGCAGCCAAGGGCTTGGAGCGGGACAAGAGACCCAGTACTTC
-	once	TRBV5-4	TRBJ2-7	CASKAPGTYEQYF	TGTGCCTCCAAGGCCCCCGGGACCTACGAGCAGTACTTC
-	-	TRBV19	TRBJ1-6	CASSLTANNSPLHF	TGTGCCAGTAGTTTGACTGCCAATAATTCACCCCTCCACTTT
TRBD2	-	TRBV30	TRBJ2-1	CAWTPPSGRAHRNEQFF	TGTGCCTGGACTCCCCCTAGCGGGAGGGCCCATCGAAATGAGCAGTTCTTC
-	-	TRBV3-1/TRBV3-2	TRBJ2-7	CASSRDTTYEQYF	TGTGCCAGCAGCCGGGACACAACCTACGAGCAGTACTTC
TRBD1	-	TRBV5-1	TRBJ1-2	CASSLTGGSGYTF	TGCGCCAGCAGCTTGACAGGGGGGAGCGGCTACACCTTC